This T cell receptor beta chain was captured by sequencing in a study of shared clonotypes between healthy human individuals. Study-wide background: CD4 naive cells filled three plates per donor, CD4 memory three, CD8 naive two and CD8 memory one. Study-wide points: The study found about 4.6% of naive CD4 clonotypes shared across a few donors.

Into CD45RA+ naive and CD45RA-negative memory subsets, the CD4+ cells were split. Regarding this clone: Its cognate antigen is unknown.

Germline CDR1 reads MNHNS; CDR2 reads SASEGT. V dropped 0 bases and J dropped 8 bases, with 13 bases sitting between them. The CDR3 consists of 15 residues. In the sorted-subset replicate PCRs, approximately 200 ng DNA, 25,000 to 35,000 T cell genomes, was used. TCRdb's copy holds only in-frame clones and misses some; the assay was immunoSEQ multiplex PCR. Seen here are about 1.5 million clones, roughly 96% observed once, and the top ten hold approximately 1.1%. This TCR was recovered from a man aged 30-40 years in good health. The sample was naive CD4+ T cells sorted from blood. Subset noted: CD45RA+ positively selected. This chain links TRBV6-1 with TRBJ1-4; no reliable D call. CDR3 amino acids: CASSEARGIGEKLFF. CDR3 in DNA: TGTGCCAGCAGTGAAGCGCGAGGGATTGGGGAAAAACTGTTTTTT.